Each of the 30 T cell receptor beta chains below was sequenced from the same sample in a study of shared clonotypes between healthy human individuals. The protocol was immunoSEQ multiplex PCR, while the TCRdb copy is restricted to in-frame clones and leaves out a portion. The sample yields some 2,000,000 clones, approximately 95% seen once. Sequenced: naive CD4+ T cells sorted from blood. Specified subset: CD45RA+ positively selected. The receptors here all came from a man aged 18 to 29 in good health.

As to this clone: A much bigger clone sits one base away, suggesting this may be a read error. The chain uses TRBV13 and TRBJ1-2; 11 bases agree with TRBD1. V trimming: 6 bases; J trimming: 7 bases; junction bases outside the gene matches: 7. Germline V gene sequence: CDR1 PRHDT, CDR2 FYEKMQ (reference sequence). There are 14 residues in the CDR3. CDR3 sequence reads: CASRPGQGAGGYTF. The CDR3 nucleotides read TGTGCCAGCAGGCCCGGACAGGGGGCGGGTGGCTACACCTTC.

The chain uses TRBV19 and TRBJ2-7, with D possibly being TRBD2 (5 bases). The CDR3 runs 14 residues. Germline V gene sequence: CDR1 LNHDA, CDR2 SQIVND (reference sequence). Trimming removed 1 base from V and 4 bases from J, with 11 bases in between. The DNA for the CDR3 is TGTGCCAGTAGTATAGCGAACGGCGGGTACGAGCAGTACTTC. As protein: CASSIANGGYEQYF.

The sample holds one count of this clone. The chain has TRBV14 and TRBJ2-5; 10 bases are shared with TRBD2. The V gene's germline CDR1 is SGHDN and CDR2 FVKESK. This CDR3 has 14 residues. Trimming took 5 bases from V and 4 from J; bases not matched to a gene: 4. The CDR3 here is CASSASGSGETQYF. CDR3 bases: TGTGCCAGCAGCGCTAGCGGGAGTGGAGAGACCCAGTACTTC.

This chain joins TRBV10-1 and TRBJ2-4, with 11 bases fitting TRBD1. The CDR3 is 13 residues long. Germline CDR1 is WNHNN and CDR2 is SYGVQD (reference sequence). Trimming cost V 6 bases and J 8 bases; bases outside gene matches: 3. CDR3 amino acids: CASSRDRGDIQYF. In DNA form, the CDR3 reads TGCGCCAGCAGCCGGGACAGGGGGGACATTCAGTACTTC.

This clone was detected once. The chain joins TRBV5-8 to TRBJ1-2, with D unresolved. Germline V CDR1 and CDR2: SGHTS, YDEGEE. CDR3 length: 13 residues. V was trimmed by 4 bases and J by 8 bases, leaving 15 bases between them. CDR3 residues: CASSVQDIGGYTF. The CDR3 DNA is TGTGCCAGCAGCGTCCAAGACATCGGCGGCTACACCTTC.

The chain employs TRBV11-2 and TRBJ2-3, with TRBD2 matching over 16 bases. CDR3 length: 18 residues. CDR1 SGHAT and CDR2 FQNNGV come from the germline V gene. V was clipped by 5 bases and J by 8 bases; unmatched bases: 13. This CDR3 reads CASSPIAGTSGRAGTQYF. As DNA, the CDR3 is TGTGCCAGCAGCCCGATCGCCGGGACTAGCGGGAGGGCCGGTACGCAGTATTTT.

The chain is built from TRBV5-6 and TRBJ2-7, with D perhaps TRBD1 (6 bases). The germline CDR1 and CDR2 sequences are SGHDT and YYEEEE. There are 16 residues in the CDR3. V shed 0 bases and J shed 4 bases, with 17 bases lying between them. Here the CDR3 DNA reads TGTGCCAGCAGCTTGGTTTGGAAAAGGGGGAATTACGAGCAGTACTTC. Translation: CASSLVWKRGNYEQYF.

Notes on this clone: The sample has other DNA sequences that encode this CDR3 too. V gene TRBV5-1 combines with J gene TRBJ1-3; D is unclear. The CDR3 contains 15 residues. The V and J ends lost 0 bases and 0 bases respectively, with 7 bases between them. CDR1 and CDR2 from the germline V gene are SGHRS and YFSETQ. For the CDR3, the DNA is TGCGCCAGCAGCTTGGATAGCTTCTCTGGAAACACCATATATTTT. Translating gives CASSLDSFSGNTIYF.

A note on this clone: Distinct nucleotide sequences in the sample also encode this CDR3. The chain uses TRBV18 and TRBJ2-7; perhaps D is TRBD1 or TRBD2 (5 bases each). Trimming pared 3 bases from V and 2 bases from J, leaving 11 bases between. The length of the CDR3 is 14 residues. From germline, CDR1 is KGHSH and CDR2 LQKENI. The CDR3 reads CASSPRDGAYEQYF. The DNA of the CDR3 is TGTGCCAGCTCACCCAGGGACGGAGCCTACGAGCAGTACTTC.

The rearrangement links TRBV6-6 to TRBJ1-3, with D possibly TRBD1 on 5 matching bases. Trimming took 1 base from V and 2 from J, leaving 12 bases between them. CDR3 length: 16 residues. In germline, CDR1 is MNHNY, CDR2 SVGAGI (reference sequence). CDR3 loop: CASSYLEGNPGNTIYF. CDR3 bases: TGTGCCAGCAGTTACTTGGAGGGGAATCCTGGAAACACCATATATTTT.

The chain employs TRBV28 and TRBJ1-6; 8 positions agree with TRBD1. CDR1 is MDHEN, CDR2 SYDVKM, per germline. V shed 3 bases and J 9 bases; nucleotides not matched to a gene: 4. The CDR3 consists of 14 residues. The CDR3 sequence is CASSLDRVASPLHF. The CDR3 region has the DNA TGTGCCAGCAGTTTGGACAGGGTTGCTTCACCCCTCCACTTT.

This chain connects TRBV18 to TRBJ2-2; 8 nucleotides line up with TRBD2. Germline CDR1 and CDR2: KGHSH and LQKENI. V shed 3 bases and J 5 bases; nucleotides not matched to a gene: 5. The CDR3 spans 15 residues. The CDR3: CASSPEAGATGELFF. DNA for the CDR3: TGTGCCAGCTCACCCGAAGCGGGAGCAACCGGGGAGCTGTTTTTT.

A word on this clone: At the DNA level, this CDR3 is encoded by other sequences in the same sample as well. The gene calls are TRBV7-6 and TRBJ2-5; 7 bases agree with TRBD1. CDR1 and CDR2 from the germline V gene are SGHVS and FNYEAQ. The junction had 0 bases not matched to a gene; V was cut back by 1 base and J by 1 base. The CDR3 covers 14 residues. DNA of the CDR3: TGTGCCAGCAGCTTAGGGACAGGCCAAGAGACCCAGTACTTC. This translates into CASSLGTGQETQYF.

This chain connects TRBV7-9 to TRBJ2-3; possibly TRBD2 for D (5 bases). Germline V gene sequence: CDR1 SEHNR, CDR2 FQNEAQ (reference sequence). This CDR3 has 17 amino acids. The V end lost 2 bases, the J end lost 0 bases, and 15 bases lay between the germline ends. The CDR3, as DNA: TGTGCCAGCAGCTTAAGTTCCGCGGGCAGGAGCACAGATACGCAGTATTTT. Translation gives CASSLSSAGRSTDTQYF.

The J gene is TRBJ2-2, the V gene TRBV5-1; no definite D call. V shed 1 base and J shed 4 bases, with 5 bases lying between them. Germline V gene lookup returns CDR1 SGHRS and CDR2 YFSETQ. The CDR3 is 13 amino acids. As DNA, the CDR3 is TGCGCCAGCAGCTTGATGGGCACCGGGGAGCTGTTTTTT. It yields the protein CASSLMGTGELFF. Looking up the rest from reference TRBV5-1 and TRBJ2-2 gives the full variable domain: KAGVTQTPRYLIKTRGQQVTLSCSPISGHRSVSWYQQTPGQGLQFLFEYFSETQRNKGNFPGRFSGRQFSNSRSEMNVSTLELGDSALYLCASSLMGTGELFFGEGSRLTVL.

The chain employs TRBV6-5 and TRBJ1-5; D is ambiguous. The germline V gene has CDR1 MNHEY and CDR2 SVGAGI. V was pared by 2 bases and J by 6 bases, with 8 bases between. This CDR3 contains 13 residues. The CDR3 sequence: CASSYVELQPQHF. In DNA, the CDR3 is TGTGCCAGCAGTTACGTGGAGCTTCAGCCCCAGCATTTT.

This sequence joins TRBV19 and TRBJ1-5; TRBD1 aligns across 10 bases. CDR1 and CDR2 from the germline V gene are LNHDA and SQIVND (reference sequence). V was clipped by 2 bases and J by 8 bases; unmatched bases: 3. The CDR3 runs to 14 residues. The CDR3 DNA sequence: TGTGCCAGTAGTATACGGACAGGGGGTGAGCCCCAGCATTTT. Protein: CASSIRTGGEPQHF.

The chain carries TRBV14 and TRBJ1-4; no clear D gene. CDR1 SGHDN and CDR2 FVKESK come from the germline V gene. Trimming removed 5 bases from V and 7 bases from J, with 11 bases in between. The CDR3 totals 13 residues. CDR3 loop: CASSLAGGEKLFF. CDR3 bases: TGTGCCAGCAGCTTGGCGGGCGGTGAAAAACTGTTTTTT.

The chain couples TRBV5-1 to TRBJ2-7, with TRBD1 matching 7 bases. J lost 3 bases, V lost 7 bases, and 7 bases had no gene match. Germline values: CDR1 SGHRS, CDR2 YFSETQ. CDR3 size: 13 residues. The CDR3 DNA reads TGCGCCAGCGGACGGGACAGAATCTACGAGCAGTACTTC. Its protein product is CASGRDRIYEQYF.

The rearrangement uses TRBV30 and TRBJ2-7; either TRBD1 or TRBD2 may supply D (7 bases each). The CDR3 spans 15 residues. The ends were cut back, 0 bases at V and 7 bases at J, with 19 bases in the middle. Germline loops: CDR1 GTSNPN, CDR2 SVGIG (reference sequence). This CDR3 reads CAWSVKVRGTKEQYF. CDR3 coding DNA: TGTGCCTGGAGTGTAAAGGTCAGGGGGACTAAGGAGCAGTACTTC.

The V gene is TRBV5-6, the J gene TRBJ2-1; 7 bases match TRBD2. CDR1 is SGHDT, CDR2 YYEEEE, per germline. CDR3 length equals 16 residues. Trimming took 4 bases from V and 5 from J; bases not matched to a gene: 12. CDR3: CASSVGMGGGHNEQFF. In DNA form, the CDR3 reads TGTGCCAGCAGCGTAGGTATGGGCGGGGGACACAATGAGCAGTTCTTC. Together with reference TRBV5-6 and TRBJ2-1, the CDR3 gives the full variable domain: DAGVTQSPTHLIKTRGQQVTLRCSPKSGHDTVSWYQQALGQGPQFIFQYYEEEERQRGNFPDRFSGHQFPNYSSELNVNALLLGDSALYLCASSVGMGGGHNEQFFGPGTRLTVL.

This rearrangement joins TRBV6-1 to TRBJ2-7; the match to TRBD2 covers 11 bases. Germline assignment: CDR1 MNHNS and CDR2 SASEGT. V dropped 3 bases and J dropped 7; count of bases not matched to a gene: 5. The CDR3 runs 14 residues. The CDR3 DNA follows: TGTGCCAGCAGTGACCCCGGGACTAGCGGTGAGCAGTACTTC. This gives the protein CASSDPGTSGEQYF.

V is TRBV7-2 and J is TRBJ1-2, with D unclear. CDR3 length equals 14 residues. CDR1 and CDR2 from the germline V gene are SGHTA and FQGNSA. The V end lost 4 bases, the J end lost 2 bases, and 11 bases lay between the germline ends. CDR3 sequence (DNA): TGTGCCAGCAGCTCGATTACAGACAACTATGGCTACACCTTC. Translating gives CASSSITDNYGYTF. The variable domain in full, with the rest retrieved from reference TRBV7-2 and TRBJ1-2, is GAGVSQSPSNKVTEKGKDVELRCDPISGHTALYWYRQSLGQGLEFLIYFQGNSAPDKSGLPSDRFSAERTGGSVSTLTIQRTQQEDSAVYLCASSSITDNYGYTFGSGTRLTVV.

The rearrangement uses TRBV5-4 and TRBJ2-2; 14 bases agree with TRBD2. This CDR3 is built from 17 residues. Trimming cost V 0 bases and J 4 bases; bases outside gene matches: 2. Germline CDR1 SGHNT, CDR2 YYREEE (reference sequence). The CDR3 here is CASSLEGLAGATGELFF. The CDR3, as DNA: TGTGCCAGCAGCTTGGAGGGACTAGCGGGGGCCACCGGGGAGCTGTTTTTT.

The chain links TRBV7-2 to TRBJ2-7; D not certain. V was cut by 3 bases and J by 6 bases, with 12 bases left in between. The CDR3 has 13 amino acids. The germline CDR1 and CDR2 sequences are SGHTA and FQGNSA. CDR3 coding DNA: TGTGCCAGCAGCTTTTTAAGATCGGGCGAGCAGTACTTC. Residues: CASSFLRSGEQYF. The variable domain in full, completed from reference TRBV7-2 and TRBJ2-7, reads GAGVSQSPSNKVTEKGKDVELRCDPISGHTALYWYRQSLGQGLEFLIYFQGNSAPDKSGLPSDRFSAERTGGSVSTLTIQRTQQEDSAVYLCASSFLRSGEQYFGPGTRLTVT.

This chain joins TRBV28 and TRBJ1-5, with a possible D match to TRBD1 (5 bases). Germline CDR1 MDHEN, CDR2 SYDVKM. The CDR3 has 14 amino acids. V was pared by 1 base and J by 7 bases, with 11 bases between. The CDR3 DNA is TGTGCCAGCAGTTTATCGGGGGGGTGGCAGCCCCAGCATTTT. Amino acid sequence: CASSLSGGWQPQHF.

This chain connects TRBV4-1 to TRBJ1-6; TRBD1 agrees at 11 bases. The ends lost 3 bases at V and 5 bases at J; junction bases unmatched: 3. This CDR3 has 16 amino acids. Germline assignment: CDR1 MGHRA and CDR2 YSYEKL. The CDR3 nucleotides are TGCGCCAGCAGCCAGATGGGACAGGGGGATAATTCACCCCTCCACTTT. Its translation: CASSQMGQGDNSPLHF.

About this clone itself: A junction end diverges from the germline sequence, so it may reflect a read error. This rearrangement joins TRBV6-1 to TRBJ1-6; 9 positions agree with TRBD1. This CDR3 comprises 13 residues. From germline, CDR1 is MNHNS and CDR2 SASEGT. The CDR3 coding sequence is TGCGGGACAGGGTGGGAGAATAATTCACCCCTCCACTTT. Translating gives CGTGWENNSPLHF.

The rearrangement joins TRBV2 to TRBJ1-3, with TRBD1 matching over 7 bases. Trimming took 3 bases from V and 4 from J; bases not matched to a gene: 6. CDR3 size: 15 residues. Germline V gives CDR1 SNHLY, CDR2 FYNNEI. CDR3 sequence reads: CASSDRQGAGNTIYF. The CDR3 DNA follows: TGTGCCAGCAGTGACCGACAGGGAGCCGGAAACACCATATATTTT.

With respect to this clone: Other DNA sequences in this sample translate to the same CDR3. This chain links TRBV7-2 with TRBJ2-5, with unresolved D. This CDR3 is built from 11 residues. Trimming took off 4 bases at V and 4 bases at J, with 4 bases between the two ends. CDR1 and CDR2 (germline): SGHTA, FQGNSA. DNA for the CDR3: TGTGCCAGCAGCTCCCGAGAGACCCAGTACTTC. Protein sequence: CASSSRETQYF.